The sequence of this TCR beta chain was determined in a study of cytomegalovirus exposure and HLA in healthy donors. Points from the study as a whole: As was reported, the classifier diagnosed cytomegalovirus status with high specificity and sensitivity.

As concerns this clone: The antigen remains unidentified.

PCR was performed using 60 Vbeta and 13 Jbeta primers. Libraries were prepared by immunoSEQ multiplex PCR; TCRdb keeps only in-frame clonotypes and omits some of them. The table includes tens of thousands of clones, 76% detected once. The CDR3 runs to 15 residues. Germline-derived CDR1 and CDR2 are SNHLY and FYNNEI. With 2 bases clipped from V and 7 bases from J, the junction kept 2 bases outside the gene matches. This clonotype originated in a man between 18 and 35 years old in good health and CMV-seronegative. Sequencing was performed on PBMCs. The chain couples TRBV2 to TRBJ1-6; TRBD1 matches at 10 bases. CDR3 region: CASSELGQGNSPLHF. CDR3 coding DNA: TGTGCCAGCAGTGAACTGGGACAGGGGAATTCACCCCTCCACTTT. Full variable domain (missing parts from reference TRBV2 and TRBJ1-6): EPEVTQTPSHQVTQMGQEVILRCVPISNHLYFYWYRQILGQKVEFLVSFYNNEISEKSEIFDDQFSVERPDGSNFTLKIRSTKLEDSAMYFCASSELGQGNSPLHFGNGTRLTVT.